These T cell receptor beta chains were read from a single sample in a study of T cells in Graves' hyperthyroidism and ophthalmopathy. TCRdb passed the multiplex PCR reads through MiXCR, listing each CDR3 protein once. The table includes 350,000 to 450,000 distinct CDR3 sequences, around an eighth detected once. The sample consisted of blood. The source of these receptors is a man aged 50 to 59 with Graves' ophthalmopathy. The CDR3 runs from the conserved cysteine through the conserved F or W. A D gene is named only where the DNA matches it firmly. The size field is filled for only some rows; it gives once, few, many or a size class.

>-|TRBD1|TRBJ1-2|TRBV10-3
CAINPFAGQPYGYTF
TGTGCCATCAACCCATTTGCGGGACAGCCTTATGGCTACACCTTC
>-|TRBD2|TRBJ2-5|TRBV25-1
CASSESPSGNQETQYF
TGTGCCAGCAGTGAATCACCTAGCGGGAATCAAGAGACCCAGTACTTC
>-|TRBD2|TRBJ2-1|TRBV7-9
CASSSGLATNEQFF
TGTGCCAGCAGTTCCGGACTAGCTACAAATGAGCAGTTCTTC
>many|TRBD1|TRBJ1-6|TRBV3-1
CASSQGWTGGHSPLHF
TGTGCCAGCAGCCAAGGGTGGACAGGGGGCCATTCACCCCTCCACTTT
>many|-|TRBJ1-2|TRBV28
CASRRNPGPGYTF
TGTGCCAGCAGGCGAAACCCAGGGCCTGGCTACACCTTC
>few|TRBD2|TRBJ2-1|TRBV27
CASSFIGGRSGEQFF
TGTGCCAGCAGTTTCATCGGCGGGAGGAGCGGTGAGCAGTTCTTC
>few|-|TRBJ2-3|TRBV27
CASSLSRAHTDTQYF
TGTGCCAGCAGTTTATCCCGGGCCCACACAGATACGCAGTATTTT
>many|TRBD2|TRBJ2-1|TRBV20-1
CSARAGTSERAGGTYNEQFF
TGCAGTGCTAGAGCGGGGACTAGCGAGAGGGCCGGGGGAACCTACAATGAGCAGTTCTTC
>-|-|TRBJ2-1|TRBV7-9
CASSLRLGSSYNEQFF
TGTGCCAGCAGCTTAAGGCTAGGTAGCTCCTACAATGAGCAGTTCTTC
>many|TRBD2|TRBJ2-7|TRBV15
CATSRPSGSVYEQYF
TGTGCCACCAGCAGACCTAGCGGGAGTGTCTACGAGCAGTACTTC
>-|-|TRBJ2-5|TRBV27
CASSGRQAKGTQYF
TGTGCCAGCAGTGGCCGACAAGCCAAGGGGACCCAGTACTTC
>many|-|TRBJ2-7|TRBV20-1
CSARDNEQYF
TGCAGTGCTAGAGATAACGAGCAGTACTTC
>many|-|TRBJ1-2|TRBV7-8
CASSGMRGENYGYTF
TGTGCCAGCAGCGGGATGAGGGGGGAGAACTATGGCTACACCTTC
>many|-|TRBJ2-3|TRBV28
CASTDALTDTQYF
TGTGCCAGCACGGACGCCCTCACAGATACGCAGTATTTT
>-|-|TRBJ1-2|TRBV6-1
CASSQDIALTISGYTF
TGTGCCAGCAGTCAGGACATCGCTCTAACTATCTCTGGCTACACCTTC
>-|TRBD1|TRBJ2-2|TRBV5-1
CASNLQGAANTGELFF
TGCGCCAGCAACCTACAGGGGGCTGCGAACACCGGGGAGCTGTTTTTT
>many|-|TRBJ2-4|TRBV2
CASRADPQNIQYF
TGTGCCAGCAGGGCCGATCCGCAAAACATTCAGTACTTC
>many|TRBD1|TRBJ2-4|TRBV7-6
CASSLAEAGGNIQYF
TGTGCCAGCAGCTTAGCGGAGGCAGGGGGAAACATTCAGTACTTC